The clone carrying this TCR beta chain has just a few counts. RNA transcripts served as the template for amplifying TCR beta CDR3 regions. HTBI primers were employed in a first-round RT-PCR of the TCR CDR3. TCRdb recomputed calls from the multiplex PCR reads with MiXCR, one row per CDR3 protein. This table has some 700,000 distinct CDR3 sequences, 17% appearing once. The V gene lost 0 bases and the J gene lost 2 bases, with 17 bases spanning the gap. From germline, CDR1 is DFQATT and CDR2 SNEGSKA (reference sequence). This CDR3 has 17 amino acids. The data derive from a study of T cells in Graves' hyperthyroidism and ophthalmopathy. Exclusions: uncontrolled infection, other autoimmune disease, pregnancy, lactation.

The source material was blood. The source of this sequence is a middle-aged man with Graves' hyperthyroidism. The rearrangement links TRBV20-1 to TRBJ1-3; a weak D match, TRBD1 (5 bases). CDR3 protein: CSARDPSGRGAGNTIYF. The CDR3 region has the DNA TGCAGTGCTAGAGATCCTAGTGGGAGGGGAGCTGGAAACACCATATATTTT.